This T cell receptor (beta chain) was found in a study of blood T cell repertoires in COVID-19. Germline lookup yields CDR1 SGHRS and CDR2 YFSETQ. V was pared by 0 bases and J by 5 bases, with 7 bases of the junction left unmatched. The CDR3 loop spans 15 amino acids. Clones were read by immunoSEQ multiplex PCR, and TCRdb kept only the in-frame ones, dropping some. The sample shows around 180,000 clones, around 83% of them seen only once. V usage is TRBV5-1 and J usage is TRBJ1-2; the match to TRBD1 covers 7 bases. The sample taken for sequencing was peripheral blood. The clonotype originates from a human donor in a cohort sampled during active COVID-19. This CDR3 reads CASSLEGGLSYGYTF. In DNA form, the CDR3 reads TGCGCCAGCAGCTTGGAAGGGGGCCTATCGTATGGCTACACCTTC. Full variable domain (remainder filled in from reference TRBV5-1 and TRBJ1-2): KAGVTQTPRYLIKTRGQQVTLSCSPISGHRSVSWYQQTPGQGLQFLFEYFSETQRNKGNFPGRFSGRQFSNSRSEMNVSTLELGDSALYLCASSLEGGLSYGYTFGSGTRLTVV.